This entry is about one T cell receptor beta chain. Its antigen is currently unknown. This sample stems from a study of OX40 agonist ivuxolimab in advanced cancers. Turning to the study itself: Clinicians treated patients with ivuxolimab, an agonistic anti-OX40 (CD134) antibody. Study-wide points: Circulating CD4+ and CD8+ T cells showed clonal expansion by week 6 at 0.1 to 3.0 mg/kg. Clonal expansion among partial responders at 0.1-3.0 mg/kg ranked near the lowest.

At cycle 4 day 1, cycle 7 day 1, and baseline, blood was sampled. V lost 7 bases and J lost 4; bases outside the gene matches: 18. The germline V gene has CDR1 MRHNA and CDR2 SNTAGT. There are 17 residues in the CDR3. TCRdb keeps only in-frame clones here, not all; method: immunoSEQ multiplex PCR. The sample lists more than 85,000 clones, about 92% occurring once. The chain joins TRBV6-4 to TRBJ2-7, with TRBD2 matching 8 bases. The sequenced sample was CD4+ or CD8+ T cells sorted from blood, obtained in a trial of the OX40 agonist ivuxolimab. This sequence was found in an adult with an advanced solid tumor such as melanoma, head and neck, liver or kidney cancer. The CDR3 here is CASTTSGGPPEVYEQYF. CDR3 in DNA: TGTGCCAGCACCACCTCGGGAGGGCCCCCTGAGGTGTACGAGCAGTACTTC.